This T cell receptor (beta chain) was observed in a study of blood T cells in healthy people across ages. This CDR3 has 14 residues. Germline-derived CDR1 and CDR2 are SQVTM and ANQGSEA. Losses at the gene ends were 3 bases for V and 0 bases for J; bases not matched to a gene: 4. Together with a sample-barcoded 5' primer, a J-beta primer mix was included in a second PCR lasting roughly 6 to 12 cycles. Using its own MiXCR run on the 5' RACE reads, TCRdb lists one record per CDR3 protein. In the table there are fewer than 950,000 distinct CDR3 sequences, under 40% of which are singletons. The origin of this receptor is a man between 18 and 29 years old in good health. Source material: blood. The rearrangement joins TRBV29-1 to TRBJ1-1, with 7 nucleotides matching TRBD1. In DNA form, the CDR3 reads TGCAGCGTTGACCGACAGGGATTGAACACTGAAGCTTTCTTT. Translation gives CSVDRQGLNTEAFF. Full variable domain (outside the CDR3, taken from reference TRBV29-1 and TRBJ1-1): SAVISQKPSRDICQRGTSLTIQCQVDSQVTMMFWYRQQPGQSLTLIATANQGSEATYESGFVIDKFPISRPNLTFSTLTVSNMSPEDSSIYLCSVDRQGLNTEAFFGQGTRLTVV.